This entry lists 11 T cell receptor beta chains sequenced from one sample in a study of control samples from healthy donors and cancer patients. TCRdb's table, derived via immunoSEQ multiplex PCR, lists solely in-frame clones and lacks some. This table holds 100,000 to 150,000 clones, nearly 90% found once. The sequenced material came from PBMCs. These receptors originate from a man aged 50-59 years with head and neck cancer.

The J gene is TRBJ2-1, the V gene TRBV4-2, with no clear D. CDR3 length: 16 amino acids. Trimming stripped 0 bases from V and 1 base from J, with 10 bases between. Germline CDR1 LGHNA, CDR2 YNFKEQ. The CDR3 bases are TGTGCCAGCAGCCAAGAAGTGATTCTATCCTACAATGAGCAGTTCTTC. Protein product: CASSQEVILSYNEQFF.

This clone was observed many times. In DNA, the CDR3 is TGTGCCAGCAGCGAGACAGGGGGCGGGTCACCCCTCCACTTT. It encodes CASSETGGGSPLHF. The chain recombines TRBV6-4 with TRBJ1-6; 10 nucleotides agree with TRBD1. The V gene end was trimmed by 6 bases and the J gene end by 10 bases; junction bases not matched to a gene: 6. This CDR3 comprises 14 residues. CDR1 MRHNA and CDR2 SNTAGT come from the germline V gene.

The chain joins TRBV2 to TRBJ2-1; unclear D gene. Trimming shortened V by 8 bases and J by 9 bases, and 14 bases separated the two germline ends. The CDR3 runs 12 residues. Germline V CDR1 and CDR2: SNHLY, FYNNEI. This CDR3 reads CASQPGLGEQFF. The CDR3 DNA is TGTGCCAGCCAACCCGGGCTTGGTGAGCAGTTCTTC.

The chain combines TRBV7-3 with TRBJ2-1; D may be TRBD1 (6 bases). The CDR3 sequence is 12 residues long. V was pared by 4 bases and J by 6 bases, with 7 bases between. Per the germline V gene, CDR1 is SGHTA and CDR2 is FQGTGA. CDR3 nucleotides: TGTGCCAGCAGCTCGGACAGCAATGAGCAGTTCTTC. It translates to CASSSDSNEQFF.

V gene TRBV6-5 combines with J gene TRBJ1-5; tentatively, D is TRBD1 (5 bases). The CDR3 is made up of 13 amino acids. CDR1 and CDR2 (germline): MNHEY, SVGAGI. Trimming cost V 6 bases and J 7 bases, with 13 bases left between them. The CDR3 DNA reads as TGTGCCAGCAGCGTCGAGGGGAGACAGCCCCAGCATTTT. It specifies CASSVEGRQPQHF.

The chain is built from TRBV19 and TRBJ1-1, with a possible D match to TRBD1 (6 bases). Germline V gives CDR1 LNHDA, CDR2 SQIVND (reference sequence). With 9 bases removed from V and 1 base from J, the gap between germline ends came to 12 bases. This CDR3 is built from 13 residues. CDR3 amino acids: CASYRDGNTEAFF. The CDR3 DNA is TGTGCCAGCTACAGGGACGGGAACACTGAAGCTTTCTTT.

The chain joins TRBV28 to TRBJ2-7; D perhaps matches TRBD1 (5 bases). Per germline, CDR1 MDHEN and CDR2 SYDVKM. Trimming left V 5 bases short and J 1 base short, with 12 bases between. This CDR3 comprises 14 residues. CDR3 coding DNA: TGTGCCAGCAGTAAGGAAACAGGTTCCTACGAGCAGTACTTC. Translating it yields CASSKETGSYEQYF. Combining the CDR3 with reference TRBV28 and TRBJ2-7 gives the whole variable domain DVKVTQSSRYLVKRTGEKVFLECVQDMDHENMFWYRQDPGLGLRLIYFSYDVKMKEKGDIPEGYSVSREKKERFSLILESASTNQTSMYLCASSKETGSYEQYFGPGTRLTVT.

The J gene is TRBJ2-6, the V gene TRBV15; D may be TRBD1 (6 bases). The CDR3 is made up of 16 amino acids. Trimming removed 9 bases at V and 0 bases at J, with 15 bases between. Looked up from germline, CDR1 is LNHNV and CDR2 is YYDKDF (reference sequence). CDR3 amino acids: CATLDSSSSGANVLTF. In DNA, the CDR3 is TGTGCCACTCTGGACAGCTCTTCCTCTGGGGCCAACGTCCTGACTTTC.

The chain links TRBV9 to TRBJ2-3; the match to TRBD1 covers 10 bases. Germline CDR1 is SGDLS and CDR2 is YYNGEE. The ends lost 2 bases at V and 4 bases at J; junction bases unmatched: 4. The CDR3 runs 15 residues. Here the CDR3 DNA reads TGTGCCAGCAGCGTCCCGGGGACAGGGGCAGATACGCAGTATTTT. Protein: CASSVPGTGADTQYF.

The chain employs TRBV6-5 and TRBJ2-1; TRBD1 might be the D (5 bases). From germline, CDR1 is MNHEY and CDR2 SVGAGI. V lost 1 base and J 4 bases, leaving 14 bases between the germline ends. This CDR3 has 16 amino acids. The CDR3 DNA follows: TGTGCCAGCAGTTACTTTGACAGTCTTTCTTACAATGAGCAGTTCTTC. Its protein is CASSYFDSLSYNEQFF.

For the CDR3, the DNA is TGTGCCAGCAGCTTAAGGGGCCCTGAAGCTTTCTTT. As protein: CASSLRGPEAFF. The chain links TRBV11-2 to TRBJ1-1, with D possibly TRBD1 on 5 matching bases. The V gene's germline CDR1 is SGHAT and CDR2 FQNNGV. The CDR3 loop spans 12 amino acids. Deletions cut 2 bases from V and 6 bases from J, with 7 bases between.